The 20 T cell receptor beta chains below all came from one sample that was sequenced in a study of T cells in Graves' hyperthyroidism and ophthalmopathy. Amplification of TCR beta CDR3 regions used RNA as the template. First-round RT-PCR targeting the TCR CDR3 was performed with the HTBI primer set. In TCRdb, the multiplex PCR reads were re-called with MiXCR into one record per CDR3 protein. The sample consists of 450,000 to 550,000 distinct CDR3 sequences, roughly a quarter of them appearing once. Specimen: blood. The receptor set was obtained from a woman in her 30s with Graves' ophthalmopathy.

This clonotype has only a few counts. Without the conserved terminal phenylalanine or tryptophan, this CDR3 likely stems from a read error. This chain connects TRBV25-1 to TRBJ2-7; D not certain. The V end lost 3 bases, the J end lost 0 bases, and 6 bases lay between the germline ends. This CDR3 is 13 amino acids long. Germline assignment: CDR1 MGHDK and CDR2 SYGVNS. The CDR3: CASSDANSYEQYY. The CDR3, as DNA: TGTGCCAGCAGTGACGCCAACTCCTACGAGCAGTACTAC.

This clonotype was detected a few times. The rearrangement links TRBV6-5 to TRBJ2-7, with a weak D call TRBD2 (5 bases). Trimming stripped 0 bases from V and 1 base from J, with 7 bases between. Per germline, CDR1 MNHEY and CDR2 SVGAGI. The CDR3 extends over 14 amino acids. Written as DNA, the CDR3 is TGTGCCAGCAGTTACTCGCGGGCTTCCTACGAGCAGTACTTC. It yields the protein CASSYSRASYEQYF.

This clonotype was found many times. The junction differs from germline at one of its ends, possibly a read error. This sequence joins TRBV6-1 and TRBJ2-4; either TRBD1 or TRBD2 may fit D (5 bases each). Germline CDR1 is MNHNS and CDR2 is SASEGT. The length of the CDR3 is 13 residues. The CDR3 coding sequence is TGTGCCAGCAGTCGGGACGTTGAAAACATTAAGTACTTC. It specifies CASSRDVENIKYF.

This clonotype has at least ten counts. The gene calls are TRBV12-3 or TRBV12-4 and TRBJ2-7, with D possibly matching TRBD2 (6 bases). V lost 6 bases, J lost 4 bases, and 19 bases lay in between. The CDR3 spans 15 residues. The CDR3 loop reads CASRKGRGRGYEQYF. In nucleotides, the CDR3 is TGTGCCAGCAGGAAAGGGCGGGGTAGGGGATACGAGCAGTACTTC.

The table lists this clonotype with many counts. V gene TRBV6-2 or TRBV6-3 combines with J gene TRBJ1-1; the D gene is possibly TRBD1 (5 bases). The germline V gene has CDR1 MNHEY and CDR2 SVGEGT. The CDR3 length is 17 residues. V was pared by 0 bases and J by 1 base, with 15 bases between. The CDR3 here is CASSYSGQGGSNTEAFF. Written as DNA, the CDR3 is TGTGCCAGCAGTTACTCGGGCCAGGGAGGGTCGAACACTGAAGCTTTCTTT.

At least ten counts were recorded for this clonotype. The chain has TRBV30 and TRBJ2-7, with 7 bases lining up with TRBD1. There are 13 residues in the CDR3. The V gene's germline CDR1 is GTSNPN and CDR2 SVGIG (reference sequence). V lost 4 bases, J lost 3 bases, and 6 bases stayed unmatched. The CDR3 bases are TGTGCCTGGAAGCCGGGACAGCTCTACGAGCAGTACTTC. Its translation: CAWKPGQLYEQYF.

As to this clonotype: An end of the junction differs from the germline gene, which may be a read error. The V gene is TRBV28, the J gene TRBJ1-1, with D unresolved. In germline, CDR1 is MDHEN, CDR2 SYDVKM. The length of the CDR3 is 14 residues. The CDR3 DNA reads TGTGCCAGCAGTACACCGCCAATGAACACTGAAGCCTTCTTT. It translates to CASSTPPMNTEAFF.

This clonotype was counted at least ten times. The chain joins TRBV27 to TRBJ2-7; 9 bases map to TRBD1. The germline CDR1 and CDR2 sequences are MNHEY and SMNVEV (reference sequence). The CDR3 is made up of 14 amino acids. Trimming took 2 bases from V and 3 from J; bases not matched to a gene: 2. The CDR3 bases are TGTGCCAGCAGTTTAACAGGGGGCGTCTACGAGCAGTACTTC. It yields the protein CASSLTGGVYEQYF.

The V call is TRBV13, the J call TRBJ2-7; TRBD2 matches 11 bases. Germline-derived CDR1 and CDR2 are PRHDT and FYEKMQ (reference sequence). V shed 5 bases and J 7 bases; nucleotides not matched to a gene: 7. This CDR3 is built from 14 residues. Here the CDR3 DNA reads TGTGCCAGCAGCCTTAGCGGGGGGGCCGAAGAGCAGTACTTC. Translation gives CASSLSGGAEEQYF.

The chain carries TRBV20-1 and TRBJ2-7; 7 positions agree with TRBD2. Germline V gene lookup returns CDR1 DFQATT and CDR2 SNEGSKA (reference sequence). This CDR3 comprises 13 residues. Germline trimming cut 2 bases from V and 3 bases from J; bases unmatched to any gene: 4. CDR3 amino acids: CSARWRGNYEQYF. The CDR3 nucleotides are TGCAGTGCTAGATGGCGGGGGAACTACGAGCAGTACTTC.

In its sample, this clonotype was seen many times. J is TRBJ2-5 and V is TRBV29-1; D remains ambiguous. The ends were cut back, 2 bases at V and 0 bases at J, with 13 bases in the middle. The length of the CDR3 is 15 residues. Germline assignment: CDR1 SQVTM and CDR2 ANQGSEA. The CDR3, as DNA: TGCAGCGTTGAATATGAGTACGAGTACCAAGAGACCCAGTACTTC. Protein sequence: CSVEYEYEYQETQYF. The entire variable domain, with the rest obtained from reference TRBV29-1 and TRBJ2-5, is as follows: SAVISQKPSRDICQRGTSLTIQCQVDSQVTMMFWYRQQPGQSLTLIATANQGSEATYESGFVIDKFPISRPNLTFSTLTVSNMSPEDSSIYLCSVEYEYEYQETQYFGPGTRLLVL.

This clonotype was counted at least ten times. This rearrangement joins TRBV27 to TRBJ2-7; D is possibly TRBD1 or TRBD2 (5 bases each). The ends were cut back, 6 bases at V and 4 bases at J, with 13 bases in the middle. CDR3 size: 13 residues. CDR1 is MNHEY and CDR2 is SMNVEV in the germline V gene (reference sequence). The CDR3: CASSRDRLYEQYF. In DNA form, the CDR3 reads TGTGCCAGCAGCCGGGACCGTCTTTACGAGCAGTACTTC.

This clonotype was observed many times. The rearrangement joins TRBV6-5 to TRBJ1-2, with 8 bases that match TRBD1. Germline V gives CDR1 MNHEY, CDR2 SVGAGI. V gave up 6 bases and J gave up 3 bases; unmatched junction bases: 9. There are 15 residues in the CDR3. The CDR3: CASRYRQGADYGYTF. Here the CDR3 DNA reads TGTGCCAGCAGATACCGTCAGGGGGCCGACTATGGCTACACCTTC.

This clonotype was recorded many times. The genes are TRBV20-1 and TRBJ1-1; D uncertain. This CDR3 has 15 residues. CDR1 is DFQATT and CDR2 is SNEGSKA in the germline V gene (reference sequence). With 2 bases removed from V and 1 base from J, the gap between germline ends came to 14 bases. The CDR3 DNA is TGCAGTGCTAGATCCCCCGGGAGGCAGAACACTGAAGCTTTCTTT. This encodes CSARSPGRQNTEAFF.

The CDR3 sequence is CAIGAGPPGETQYF. In DNA, the CDR3 is TGTGCCATCGGGGCGGGACCCCCGGGAGAGACCCAGTACTTC. The genes are TRBV10-3 and TRBJ2-5; possible D gene TRBD2, 6 bases. CDR3 size: 14 residues. V was cut by 8 bases and J by 4 bases, with 17 bases left in between. Germline V gene lookup returns CDR1 ENHRY and CDR2 SYGVKD.

This clonotype was seen ten or more times. The rearrangement links TRBV19 to TRBJ2-2; D possibly matches TRBD1 or TRBD2 (5 bases each). V lost 7 bases to trimming and J lost 1 base, with 13 bases between them. The CDR3 has 15 residues. Germline CDR1 and CDR2: LNHDA and SQIVND (reference sequence). CDR3 coding DNA: TGTGCCAGTACCCTCGGGGCAGGGAACACCGGGGAGCTGTTTTTT. It yields the protein CASTLGAGNTGELFF.

V is TRBV10-3 and J is TRBJ1-2; D is unresolved. Germline V gives CDR1 ENHRY, CDR2 SYGVKD. V was pared by 2 bases and J by 4 bases, with 20 bases between. The CDR3 covers 17 residues. CDR3 region: CAISEPTHNEGSYGYTF. The CDR3 DNA follows: TGTGCCATCAGTGAGCCGACCCACAACGAAGGGAGCTATGGCTACACCTTC.

This clonotype was observed at least ten times. V and J are TRBV10-3 and TRBJ1-1; unclear D gene. The CDR3 consists of 14 residues. CDR1 is ENHRY, CDR2 SYGVKD, per germline. V was trimmed by 10 bases and J by 4 bases, leaving 19 bases between them. The CDR3 loop is CATLFGHYATEAFF. The CDR3 region has the DNA TGTGCCACCCTATTTGGCCACTATGCCACTGAAGCTTTCTTT.

This clonotype was counted at least ten times. The chain employs TRBV20-1 and TRBJ2-2; D is unresolved. The germline V gene has CDR1 DFQATT and CDR2 SNEGSKA (reference sequence). Trimming pared 6 bases from V and 9 bases from J, leaving 17 bases between. This CDR3 comprises 13 residues. DNA of the CDR3: TGCAGTGCAGGAAGAAAGGGTTCCCGGGAGCTGTTTTTT. It specifies CSAGRKGSRELFF.

The chain carries TRBV5-4 and TRBJ2-3, with D possibly TRBD1 on 6 matching bases. The CDR3 sequence is 14 residues long. Trimming removed 4 bases from V and 2 bases from J, with 11 bases in between. Germline V gene lookup returns CDR1 SGHNT and CDR2 YYREEE (reference sequence). CDR3: CASSHDRPTDTQYF. CDR3 nucleotide sequence: TGTGCCAGCAGCCACGACAGGCCCACAGATACGCAGTATTTT. The variable domain in full, with the rest retrieved from reference TRBV5-4 and TRBJ2-3, is ETGVTQSPTHLIKTRGQQVTLRCSSQSGHNTVSWYQQALGQGPQFIFQYYREEENGRGNFPPRFSGLQFPNYSSELNVNALELDDSALYLCASSHDRPTDTQYFGPGTRLTVL.